This entry lists 20 T cell receptor beta chains sequenced from one sample in a study of human T cells and chemical hapten exposure. As for time point: healthy volunteer bleed at 2 weeks. Extraction yielded total RNA from whole blood (unfractionated). TCRdb ran MiXCR on the RACE reads and lists one entry per CDR3 protein. This sample has around 130,000 distinct CDR3 sequences; approximately 9.1% occur once, and the top ten carry around 2%. Sequencing used whole blood. The receptors here all came from a male donor in good health. Some clones in this sample may be carry-over from other donors' samples.

This clonotype occurred many times. The V call is TRBV19, the J call TRBJ2-5; TRBD2 aligns across 14 bases. The CDR3 runs 15 residues. Germline assignment: CDR1 LNHDA and CDR2 SQIVND (reference sequence). The ends lost 7 bases at V and 6 bases at J; junction bases unmatched: 7. The DNA for the CDR3 is TGTGCCAGTACCCCCGGGACTAGCGGGAGTAAGACCCAGTACTTC. It codes for CASTPGTSGSKTQYF.

This clonotype came up many times. The chain carries TRBV3-1 and TRBJ1-1, with D perhaps TRBD1 (5 bases). With 3 bases removed from V and 3 bases from J, the gap between germline ends came to 14 bases. In germline, CDR1 is LGHDT, CDR2 YNNKEL (reference sequence). The CDR3 runs to 15 residues. The CDR3 reads CASSHRAAGDTEAFF. DNA of the CDR3: TGTGCCAGCAGCCACAGGGCCGCCGGGGACACTGAAGCTTTCTTT.

This clonotype was observed many times. The chain combines TRBV20-1 with TRBJ1-2, with 10 bases fitting TRBD1. The V gene's germline CDR1 is DFQATT and CDR2 SNEGSKA (reference sequence). Trimming removed 0 bases from V and 3 bases from J; junction bases left unmatched: 10. The CDR3 is 17 residues long. The CDR3, as DNA: TGCAGTGCTAGAGATCCCAGGACAGGGGGGTCTTACTATGGCTACACCTTC. Translated: CSARDPRTGGSYYGYTF.

This clonotype has a handful of counts. In DNA, the CDR3 is TGCAGTGCTAGAGACGAAGCAGGTTTTTATAGCAATCAGCCCCAGCATTTT. It is translated as CSARDEAGFYSNQPQHF. The gene calls are TRBV20-1 and TRBJ1-5; D ambiguous. Trimming removed 0 bases at V and 0 bases at J, with 15 bases between. The CDR3 is 17 residues long. Germline lookup yields CDR1 DFQATT and CDR2 SNEGSKA (reference sequence).

This clonotype was detected ten times or more. CDR3 nucleotide sequence: TGTGCCAGCAGCGCTACGACAGGGGGGAACACTGAAGCTTTCTTT. Its translation: CASSATTGGNTEAFF. The genes are TRBV9 and TRBJ1-1; 9 nucleotides line up with TRBD1. The V and J ends lost 3 bases and 1 base, in that order; junction bases with no gene match: 4. This CDR3 has 15 amino acids. Germline V gene data show CDR1 as SGDLS and CDR2 as YYNGEE.

The chain recombines TRBV30 with TRBJ2-7; D is uncertain. The CDR3 totals 12 residues. V was shortened by 3 bases and J by 4 bases, with 10 bases between the two germline ends. In germline, CDR1 is GTSNPN, CDR2 SVGIG (reference sequence). The CDR3 DNA reads as TGTGCCTGGAGAAAAGATACATACGAGCAGTACTTC. As protein: CAWRKDTYEQYF.

The chain is built from TRBV11-2 and TRBJ1-4; D is uncertain. The V end lost 8 bases, the J end lost 1 base, and 8 bases lay between the germline ends. This CDR3 has 13 amino acids. Germline V lookup: CDR1 SGHAT, CDR2 FQNNGV. CDR3 amino acids: CASSDGTNEKLFF. DNA for the CDR3: TGTGCCAGCTCGGACGGAACTAATGAAAAACTGTTTTTT.

The chain uses TRBV10-2 and TRBJ2-1, with 7 bases fitting TRBD1. V was pared by 10 bases and J by 7 bases, with 10 bases of the junction left unmatched. The CDR3 consists of 13 residues. The V gene's germline CDR1 is WSHSY and CDR2 SAAADI. The CDR3 spells CAISRDSDNEQFF. Here the CDR3 DNA reads TGCGCCATTTCCCGGGACAGTGATAATGAGCAGTTCTTC.

This clonotype was counted between two and nine times. The V call is TRBV10-3, the J call TRBJ2-3; the match to TRBD2 covers 11 bases. V was clipped by 7 bases and J by 5 bases; unmatched bases: 8. The germline CDR1 and CDR2 sequences are ENHRY and SYGVKD. CDR3 length equals 15 residues. The CDR3 spells CAITATSGRGDTQYF. The CDR3 DNA follows: TGTGCCATCACGGCTACTAGCGGGAGAGGAGATACGCAGTATTTT.

This clonotype has a count of ten or more. The CDR3 region has the DNA TGCAGTGCGACCGGACTAGCGGGAGTGTTGGTAGCTCGGGAGCAGTACTTC. This sequence encodes CSATGLAGVLVAREQYF. The chain combines TRBV20-1 with TRBJ2-7; TRBD2 matches at 13 bases. This CDR3 region has 17 residues. Unmatched junction bases numbered 18, after V lost 6 bases and J lost 7 bases. Per germline, CDR1 DFQATT and CDR2 SNEGSKA (reference sequence).

This clonotype was observed a handful of times. The chain employs TRBV20-1 and TRBJ2-4; 14 positions match TRBD2. Germline V gene lookup returns CDR1 DFQATT and CDR2 SNEGSKA (reference sequence). The length of the CDR3 is 17 residues. The V and J ends lost 5 bases and 0 bases, in that order; junction bases with no gene match: 6. The CDR3 spells CSAAGTSGGAAKNIQYF. In DNA, the CDR3 is TGCAGTGCTGCCGGGACTAGCGGGGGCGCAGCCAAAAACATTCAGTACTTC.

CDR3 nucleotide sequence: TGCGCCAGCAGCTTGGACCTAGCGGGCTCCTACAATGAGCAGTTCTTC. The encoded protein is CASSLDLAGSYNEQFF. This chain links TRBV5-1 with TRBJ2-1, with 8 bases identical to TRBD2. V lost 0 bases, J lost 0 bases, and 2 bases stayed unmatched. Germline V lookup: CDR1 SGHRS, CDR2 YFSETQ. The CDR3 length is 16 residues.

This clonotype turned up a few times. J is TRBJ2-2 and V is TRBV3-1; the D is unclear. Trimming took off 2 bases at V and 5 bases at J, with 15 bases between the two ends. CDR1 LGHDT and CDR2 YNNKEL come from the germline V gene (reference sequence). This CDR3 contains 16 residues. CDR3 sequence reads: CASSQIHRSATGELFF. The CDR3, as DNA: TGTGCCAGCAGCCAAATCCACCGGTCGGCGACCGGGGAGCTGTTTTTT.

In this sample, this clonotype turned up a few times. This chain links TRBV9 with TRBJ2-3; 9 nucleotides align to TRBD2. Germline V lookup: CDR1 SGDLS, CDR2 YYNGEE. CDR3 length: 18 amino acids. Trimming removed 1 base from V and 1 base from J; junction bases left unmatched: 10. DNA of the CDR3: TGTGCCAGCAGCGTACGTAGCGGGGGCACCTACGGCACAGATACGCAGTATTTT. Encoded protein: CASSVRSGGTYGTDTQYF. Full variable domain (missing parts from reference TRBV9 and TRBJ2-3): DSGVTQTPKHLITATGQRVTLRCSPRSGDLSVYWYQQSLDQGLQFLIQYYNGEERAKGNILERFSAQQFPDLHSELNLSSLELGDSALYFCASSVRSGGTYGTDTQYFGPGTRLTVL.

The table lists this clonotype with many counts. The chain carries TRBV6-6 and TRBJ1-6; no reliable D call. V lost 6 bases and J lost 2, with 14 bases in between. Per germline, CDR1 MNHNY and CDR2 SVGAGI (reference sequence). CDR3 size: 16 residues. CDR3 in amino acids: CASSDDHVTYNSPLHF. The DNA of the CDR3 is TGTGCCAGCAGCGACGACCATGTAACCTATAATTCACCCCTCCACTTT.

This clonotype has more than one count but fewer than ten. The chain couples TRBV5-4 to TRBJ2-1; D assignment may be TRBD1 or TRBD2 (6 bases each). V lost 3 bases and J lost 8, with 12 bases in between. From germline, CDR1 is SGHNT and CDR2 YYREEE (reference sequence). The CDR3 has 13 residues. As DNA, the CDR3 is TGTGCCAGCAGCTCAATTAGGGGGGATGAGCAGTTCTTC. It is translated as CASSSIRGDEQFF.

The sample holds many counts of this clonotype. The chain has TRBV29-1 and TRBJ2-6; perhaps TRBD1 as D (6 bases). Per germline, CDR1 SQVTM and CDR2 ANQGSEA. The CDR3 totals 14 residues. Trimming took 6 bases from V and 1 from J, leaving 10 bases between them. The CDR3 region has the DNA TGCAGCGTAGCAACAGGGTCTGGGGCCAACGTCCTGACTTTC. Residues: CSVATGSGANVLTF.

The CDR3 spells CASSLVRTQYF. The CDR3 nucleotides are TGTGCCAGCAGCTTAGTACGTACGCAGTATTTT. V and J are TRBV11-2 and TRBJ2-3; D unresolved. Germline CDR1 reads SGHAT; CDR2 reads FQNNGV. V was trimmed by 1 base and J by 8 bases, leaving 4 bases between them. The CDR3 runs to 11 residues.

This clonotype was detected only a few times. The V gene is TRBV6-5, the J gene TRBJ2-2; 8 bases match TRBD2. J gave up 5 bases and V 7 bases, and 12 bases lay outside the gene matches. The CDR3 is made up of 16 amino acids. The germline V gene has CDR1 MNHEY and CDR2 SVGAGI. CDR3 sequence reads: CASTKRERGRTGELFF. The CDR3 DNA is TGTGCCAGCACGAAGAGAGAGCGGGGGCGGACCGGGGAGCTGTTTTTT.

As concerns this clonotype: At one of its ends the junction is not consistent with the germline gene, which may arise from a read error. This sequence joins TRBV29-1 and TRBJ2-6; possible D gene TRBD1, 6 bases. Per the germline V gene, CDR1 is SQVTM and CDR2 is ANQGSEA. CDR3 size: 17 residues. This CDR3 is CSVSKGPGDSGATVLTF. CDR3 DNA: TGCAGCGTGAGCAAAGGGCCAGGGGATTCTGGGGCCACCGTCCTGACTTTC.